This TCR beta chain is from a study of blood T cell repertoires in COVID-19. Original methodology: Scientists estimated how many nucleated cells there were by amplifying reference gene primers. Using immunoSEQ multiplex PCR, the repertoire was profiled, and TCRdb retains in-frame clones only, with some absent. The DNA was the basis for D and trimming; V, J and clone size are from that table. The table has some 200,000 clones, approximately 90% seen once. This clone showed up just once. The CDR3 consists of 13 residues. From germline, CDR1 is SGHNT and CDR2 YYREEE (reference sequence). Trimming shortened V by 2 bases and J by 3 bases, and 8 bases separated the two germline ends.

The V and J genes are TRBV5-4 and TRBJ1-2, with D possibly TRBD1 on 5 matching bases. The sequence was collected from a man aged 25-40 years with acute or convalescent COVID-19. Sequencing used peripheral blood. The CDR3 DNA sequence: TGTGCCAGCAGCTTAGACAGCTACTATGGCTACACCTTC. Translating it yields CASSLDSYYGYTF.